This TCR beta chain was identified during a study of PD-1 blockade in classical Hodgkin lymphoma. About this clone itself: Its target is unknown.

Using immunoSEQ multiplex PCR, the repertoire was profiled, and TCRdb retains in-frame clones only, with some absent. The sample records 75,000 to 95,000 clones, 75% to 85% being singletons. Whole-study findings and limits: Relapsed/refractory patients reportedly had lower baseline diversity than newly diagnosed patients.

The CDR3 has 13 amino acids. Germline V gene lookup returns CDR1 SGHDN and CDR2 FVKESK. V was clipped by 0 bases and J by 4 bases, with 3 bases between them. The time point is: cycle 4 day 1 (C4D1), after five to seven weeks of nivolumab. Each and every patient relapsed after autologous stem cell transplantation, and patients got differing brentuximab vedotin exposure. Sample: peripheral blood mononuclear cells (PBMCs), taken before the fourth cycle of nivolumab. This sequence was found in a human donor with classical Hodgkin lymphoma. The rearrangement links TRBV14 to TRBJ2-2, with D unresolved. The CDR3 region has the DNA TGTGCCAGCAGCCAAGAGGTCACCGGGGAGCTGTTTTTT. Protein product: CASSQEVTGELFF.